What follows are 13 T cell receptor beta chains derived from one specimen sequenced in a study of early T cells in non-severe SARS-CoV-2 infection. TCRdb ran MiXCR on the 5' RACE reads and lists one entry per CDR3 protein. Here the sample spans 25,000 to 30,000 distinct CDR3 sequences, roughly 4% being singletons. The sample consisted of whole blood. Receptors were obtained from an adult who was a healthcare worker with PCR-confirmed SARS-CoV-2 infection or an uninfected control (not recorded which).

CDR3 coding DNA: TGTGCCAGCAGCCAGGGGACTAGCGGGAGTGAGACCCAGTACTTC. The encoded protein is CASSQGTSGSETQYF. This chain uses TRBV4-2 with TRBJ2-5; 14 nucleotides agree with TRBD2. Germline assignment: CDR1 LGHNA and CDR2 YNFKEQ. The CDR3 is 15 amino acids. V shed 3 bases, J shed 5 bases, and the junction held 2 bases outside the gene matches.

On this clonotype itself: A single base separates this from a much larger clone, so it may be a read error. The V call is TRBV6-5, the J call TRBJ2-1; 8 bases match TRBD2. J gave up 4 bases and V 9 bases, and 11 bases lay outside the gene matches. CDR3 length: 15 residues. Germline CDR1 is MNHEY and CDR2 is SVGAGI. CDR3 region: CARSPNAGGYNEQFF. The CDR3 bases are TGTGCCAGAAGTCCGAATGCGGGGGGTTACAATGAGCAGTTCTTC.

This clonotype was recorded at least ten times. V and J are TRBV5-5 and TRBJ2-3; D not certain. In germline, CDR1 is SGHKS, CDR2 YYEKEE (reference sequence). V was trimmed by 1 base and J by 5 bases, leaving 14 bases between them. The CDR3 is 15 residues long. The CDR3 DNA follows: TGTGCCAGCAGCTTGACGCACTTACAGAAAGATACGCAGTATTTT. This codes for CASSLTHLQKDTQYF. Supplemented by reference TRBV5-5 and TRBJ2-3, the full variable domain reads DAGVTQSPTHLIKTRGQQVTLRCSPISGHKSVSWYQQVLGQGPQFIFQYYEKEERGRGNFPDRFSARQFPNYSSELNVNALLLGDSALYLCASSLTHLQKDTQYFGPGTRLTVL.

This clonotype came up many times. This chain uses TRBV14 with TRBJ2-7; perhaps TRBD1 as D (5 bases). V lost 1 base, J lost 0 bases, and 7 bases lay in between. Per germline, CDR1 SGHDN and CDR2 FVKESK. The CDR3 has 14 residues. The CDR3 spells CASSQAGNSYEQYF. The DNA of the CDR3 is TGTGCCAGCAGCCAAGCAGGGAACTCCTACGAGCAGTACTTC.

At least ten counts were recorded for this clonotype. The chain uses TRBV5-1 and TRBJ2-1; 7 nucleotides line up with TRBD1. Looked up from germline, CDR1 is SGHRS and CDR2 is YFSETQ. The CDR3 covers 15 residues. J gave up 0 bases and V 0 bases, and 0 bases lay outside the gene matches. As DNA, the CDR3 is TGCGCCAGCAGCTTGGGGGACAGCTCCTACAATGAGCAGTTCTTC. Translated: CASSLGDSSYNEQFF.

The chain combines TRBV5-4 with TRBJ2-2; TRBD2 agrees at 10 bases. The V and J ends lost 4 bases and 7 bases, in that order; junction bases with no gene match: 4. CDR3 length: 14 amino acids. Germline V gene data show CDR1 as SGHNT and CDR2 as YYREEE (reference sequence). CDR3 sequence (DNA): TGTGCCAGCAGCGGGACTAGCGATGACGGGGAGCTGTTTTTT. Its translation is CASSGTSDDGELFF.

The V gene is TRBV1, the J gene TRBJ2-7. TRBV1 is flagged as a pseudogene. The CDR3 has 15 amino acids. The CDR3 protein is CTSSQDLAARYEQYF. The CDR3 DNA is TGCACCAGCAGCCAAGATCTGGCCGCCAGGTACGAGCAGTACTTC.

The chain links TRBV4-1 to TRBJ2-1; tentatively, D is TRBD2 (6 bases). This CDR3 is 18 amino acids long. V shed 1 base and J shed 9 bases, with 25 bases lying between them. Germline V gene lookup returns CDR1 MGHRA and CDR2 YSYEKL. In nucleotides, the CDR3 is TGCGCCAGCAGCCAAGGCCCCAGACTAGTGTTTGGGTCGAGTGAGCAGTTCTTC. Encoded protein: CASSQGPRLVFGSSEQFF.

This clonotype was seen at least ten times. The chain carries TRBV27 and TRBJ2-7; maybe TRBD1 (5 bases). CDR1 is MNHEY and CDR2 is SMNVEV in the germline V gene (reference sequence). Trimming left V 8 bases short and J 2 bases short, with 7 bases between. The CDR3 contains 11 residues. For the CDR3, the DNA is TGTGCCAGCGGACAACCCTACGAGCAGTACTTC. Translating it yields CASGQPYEQYF.

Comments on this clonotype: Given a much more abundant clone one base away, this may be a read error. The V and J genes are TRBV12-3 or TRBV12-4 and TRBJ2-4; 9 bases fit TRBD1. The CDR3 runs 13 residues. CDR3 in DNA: TGTGCCATCCTGGGACAGGGTGCTACCATTCAGTCCTTC. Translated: CAILGQGATIQSF.

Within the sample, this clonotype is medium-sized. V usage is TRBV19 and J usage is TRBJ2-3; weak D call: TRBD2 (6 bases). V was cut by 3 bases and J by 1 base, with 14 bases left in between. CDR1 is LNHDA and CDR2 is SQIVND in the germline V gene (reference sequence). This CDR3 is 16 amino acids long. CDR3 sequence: CASSMFLGGGTDTQYF. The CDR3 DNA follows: TGTGCCAGTAGTATGTTCCTCGGGGGAGGCACAGATACGCAGTATTTT.

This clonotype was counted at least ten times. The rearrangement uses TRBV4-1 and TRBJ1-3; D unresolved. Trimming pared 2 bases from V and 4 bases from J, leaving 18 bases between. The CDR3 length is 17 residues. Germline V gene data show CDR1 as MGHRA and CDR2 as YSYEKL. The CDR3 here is CASSQPLRGQLGNTIYF. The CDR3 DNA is TGCGCCAGCAGCCAACCCCTCAGAGGGCAGTTGGGAAACACCATATATTTT.

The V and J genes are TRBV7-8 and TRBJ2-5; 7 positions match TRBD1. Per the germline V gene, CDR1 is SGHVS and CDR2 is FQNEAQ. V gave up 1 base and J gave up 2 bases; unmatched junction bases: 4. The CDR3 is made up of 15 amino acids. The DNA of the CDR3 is TGTGCCAGCAGCTTAGGGGGCAGGGGGCAAGAGACCCAGTACTTC. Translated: CASSLGGRGQETQYF.